This entry lists 8 T cell receptor beta chains sequenced from one sample in a study of blood T cell repertoires in COVID-19. The data were produced by immunoSEQ multiplex PCR, yet TCRdb's version contains in-frame clones alone and is incomplete. The sample includes about 45,000 clones, around 90% of them seen just once. Sequencing was performed on peripheral blood. Every receptor here comes from a woman over 75 in a cohort sampled during active or convalescent COVID-19.

The V gene is TRBV6-6, the J gene TRBJ1-1, with D maybe TRBD1 (6 bases). Germline V gene sequence: CDR1 MNHNY, CDR2 SVGAGI (reference sequence). Trimming took 6 bases from V and 4 from J, leaving 15 bases between them. This CDR3 has 14 amino acids. The CDR3 loop reads CASSLIRGATEAFF. CDR3 nucleotide sequence: TGTGCCAGCAGCTTAATCAGGGGCGCCACTGAAGCTTTCTTT.

The V and J genes are TRBV11-3 and TRBJ2-2; weak D call: TRBD2 (6 bases). CDR1 and CDR2 (germline): SGHNT, YENEEA. Trimming took 5 bases from V and 4 from J, leaving 20 bases between them. The CDR3 loop spans 17 amino acids. In DNA form, the CDR3 reads TGTGCCAGCAGCCCGGATTTTAGCGGCTTGTCCACCGGGGAGCTGTTTTTT. Its translation is CASSPDFSGLSTGELFF.

The V gene is TRBV9, the J gene TRBJ2-6, with TRBD1 identical over 8 bases. The CDR3 contains 18 residues. V lost 1 base and J lost 0; bases outside the gene matches: 6. Per germline, CDR1 SGDLS and CDR2 YYNGEE. The CDR3 DNA sequence: TGTGCCAGCAGCGTATCATGGACAGGGAGCTCTGGGGCCAACGTCCTGACTTTC. Its translation: CASSVSWTGSSGANVLTF. The whole variable domain, remainder taken from reference TRBV9 and TRBJ2-6, is DSGVTQTPKHLITATGQRVTLRCSPRSGDLSVYWYQQSLDQGLQFLIQYYNGEERAKGNILERFSAQQFPDLHSELNLSSLELGDSALYFCASSVSWTGSSGANVLTFGAGSRLTVL.

The gene calls are TRBV24-1 and TRBJ1-5; D unclear. The CDR3 totals 11 residues. CDR1 and CDR2 (germline): KGHDR, SFDVKD. Trimming took 12 bases from V and 0 from J, leaving 5 bases between them. The CDR3 sequence is CASHSNQPQHF. Here the CDR3 DNA reads TGTGCCTCCCATAGCAATCAGCCCCAGCATTTT.

CDR3: CASSEQQGNNSPLHF. The CDR3 region has the DNA TGTGCCAGCAGTGAGCAACAGGGGAATAATTCACCCCTCCACTTT. The genes are TRBV2 and TRBJ1-6; 7 nucleotides align to TRBD1. The germline V gene has CDR1 SNHLY and CDR2 FYNNEI. The CDR3 length is 15 residues. Trimming removed 3 bases from V and 5 bases from J; junction bases left unmatched: 4. Using reference TRBV2 and TRBJ1-6 for the parts outside the CDR3, the full variable domain is EPEVTQTPSHQVTQMGQEVILRCVPISNHLYFYWYRQILGQKVEFLVSFYNNEISEKSEIFDDQFSVERPDGSNFTLKIRSTKLEDSAMYFCASSEQQGNNSPLHFGNGTRLTVT.

This clone was recorded a few times. The chain has TRBV28 and TRBJ2-7; 8 bases align to TRBD1. CDR1 MDHEN and CDR2 SYDVKM come from the germline V gene. This CDR3 has 15 residues. V dropped 2 bases and J dropped 2; count of bases not matched to a gene: 5. CDR3 in DNA: TGTGCCAGCAGTTTACTGGGACAGGCTACCTACGAGCAGTACTTC. The encoded protein is CASSLLGQATYEQYF.

This clone has more than one count but fewer than ten. V is TRBV6-2 or TRBV6-3 and J is TRBJ2-5, with TRBD2 identical over 11 bases. Per germline, CDR1 MNHEY and CDR2 SVGEGT. The CDR3 runs 16 residues. The trim removed 4 bases at V and 2 bases at J, leaving 6 bases unmatched. The CDR3 spells CASSSGTSGKQETQYF. The CDR3 coding sequence is TGTGCCAGCAGTTCCGGGACTAGCGGTAAACAAGAGACCCAGTACTTC.

CDR3 bases: TGTGCCAGCAGCCAAGGGGGGGGCGGCGGAGGCTACACCTTC. It specifies CASSQGGGGGGYTF. The V call is TRBV3-1 (or the pseudogene TRBV3-2), the J call TRBJ1-2; tentatively, D is TRBD1 (6 bases). The CDR3 is 14 residues long. Per germline, CDR1 LGHDT and CDR2 YNNKEL (reference sequence). V was cut by 1 base and J by 8 bases, with 14 bases left in between.